What follows are 20 T cell receptor beta chains derived from one specimen sequenced in a study of early T cells in non-severe SARS-CoV-2 infection (dated by TCRdb to the early 2020s). Library construction relied on 5' RACE. The run used a NextSeq 500. Using fastp trimming at Q25 and MiXCR clonotype assembly, TCRdb reanalyzed the public sequencing data and kept in-frame beta chains. Under each unique CDR3 protein, matching rows form one entry showing the most common genes and DNA. The sample table records under 55,000 distinct CDR3 sequences; more than 9% of these occur just once. The biggest ten clones account for around a fifth of the sample. The sequenced material came from whole blood. These receptors were taken from an adult who was a healthcare worker with PCR-confirmed SARS-CoV-2 infection or an uninfected control (not recorded which).

CDR3 protein: CASSLEVGGYEQYF. CDR3 nucleotide sequence: TGTGCCAGCAGCTTAGAAGTGGGAGGCTACGAGCAGTACTTC. The V gene is TRBV7-2, the J gene TRBJ2-7, with a possible D match to TRBD2 (6 bases). The CDR3 covers 14 residues. With 1 base removed from V and 3 bases from J, the gap between germline ends came to 10 bases. Germline lookup yields CDR1 SGHTA and CDR2 FQGNSA.

The gene calls are TRBV5-1 and TRBJ2-6; D is uncertain. In germline, CDR1 is SGHRS, CDR2 YFSETQ. This CDR3 is built from 17 residues. V lost 0 bases to trimming and J lost 0 bases, with 10 bases between them. The CDR3: CASSLVRQSSGANVLTF. The CDR3 nucleotides read TGCGCCAGCAGCTTGGTGCGCCAGAGCTCTGGGGCCAACGTCCTGACTTTC.

This clonotype was detected many times. The rearrangement links TRBV7-8 to TRBJ2-2, with D maybe TRBD1 (5 bases). Germline assignment: CDR1 SGHVS and CDR2 FQNEAQ. Trimming shortened V by 6 bases and J by 2 bases, and 7 bases separated the two germline ends. The CDR3 consists of 13 residues. The CDR3 DNA reads as TGTGCCAGCAGGCAGGGAAACACCGGGGAGCTGTTTTTT. It is translated as CASRQGNTGELFF.

The table lists this clonotype with many counts. V usage is TRBV11-2 and J usage is TRBJ2-4; tentatively, D is TRBD2 (7 bases). V lost 2 bases to trimming and J lost 3 bases, with 29 bases between them. The CDR3 loop spans 21 amino acids. CDR1 and CDR2 from the germline V gene are SGHAT and FQNNGV. The CDR3 DNA is TGTGCCAGCAGCTTATCGAAGACCGGGACTACCCGCAGGGGTCTCAAAAACATTCAGTACTTC. Protein sequence: CASSLSKTGTTRRGLKNIQYF.

This clonotype occurred many times. The chain combines TRBV6-2 or TRBV6-3 with TRBJ1-2; 8 bases are a match to TRBD1. This CDR3 is built from 17 residues. Germline loops: CDR1 MNHEY, CDR2 SVGEGT. Losses at the gene ends were 1 base for V and 0 bases for J; bases not matched to a gene: 7. The CDR3: CASSYLRTGPSNYGYTF. In DNA form, the CDR3 reads TGTGCCAGCAGTTACTTGCGGACAGGGCCATCTAACTATGGCTACACCTTC.

CDR3 sequence reads: CASSLVAGMGNEQFF. Here the CDR3 DNA reads TGTGCCAGCAGCTTAGTAGCGGGGATGGGCAATGAGCAGTTCTTC. The rearrangement joins TRBV7-2 to TRBJ2-1; 8 bases agree with TRBD2. The junction had 5 bases not matched to a gene; V was cut back by 1 base and J by 6 bases. Germline lookup yields CDR1 SGHTA and CDR2 FQGNSA. The CDR3 covers 15 residues.

CDR3 sequence (DNA): TGTGCCAGCAGCTTAGAGAGCGGGAGGGGGCAAGAGACCCAGTACTTC. This gives the protein CASSLESGRGQETQYF. The rearrangement joins TRBV7-2 to TRBJ2-5, with 10 bases aligning to TRBD2. The CDR3 has 16 residues. The V and J ends lost 1 base and 2 bases, in that order; junction bases with no gene match: 4. Germline V gives CDR1 SGHTA, CDR2 FQGNSA.

This rearrangement joins TRBV29-1 to TRBJ1-4; 7 bases map to TRBD1. After removal of 4 bases from V and 7 bases from J, the junction contained 6 bases not matched to a gene. This CDR3 has 13 amino acids. Germline V gene lookup returns CDR1 SQVTM and CDR2 ANQGSEA. CDR3 protein: CSVVQGIGEKLFF. The CDR3 DNA is TGCAGCGTTGTACAGGGGATTGGTGAAAAACTGTTTTTT. Using reference TRBV29-1 and TRBJ1-4 for the parts outside the CDR3, the full variable domain is SAVISQKPSRDICQRGTSLTIQCQVDSQVTMMFWYRQQPGQSLTLIATANQGSEATYESGFVIDKFPISRPNLTFSTLTVSNMSPEDSSIYLCSVVQGIGEKLFFGSGTQLSVL.

This clonotype was seen a few times. V and J are TRBV9 and TRBJ2-2, with 12 nucleotides matching TRBD2. The CDR3 spans 16 residues. Germline V gene lookup returns CDR1 SGDLS and CDR2 YYNGEE. Trimming took 4 bases from V and 8 from J; bases not matched to a gene: 9. The CDR3 is CASSTSGRRNQGELFF. DNA of the CDR3: TGTGCCAGCAGCACTAGCGGGAGGAGGAACCAGGGGGAGCTGTTTTTT.

This chain uses TRBV27 with TRBJ1-6, with a tentative D call TRBD1 (6 bases). The CDR3 is made up of 15 amino acids. V was trimmed by 5 bases and J by 10 bases, leaving 18 bases between them. The germline gives CDR1 MNHEY, CDR2 SMNVEV (reference sequence). CDR3 coding DNA: TGTGCCAGCAGTATAACGACAGGTCTTCGATCACCCCTCCACTTT. Translated: CASSITTGLRSPLHF.

This chain links TRBV28 with TRBJ1-1, with D maybe TRBD1 (6 bases). The CDR3 totals 15 residues. Between the trimmed V and J ends, which lost 6 bases and 5 bases, there was a span of 19 bases. CDR1 is MDHEN, CDR2 SYDVKM, per germline. CDR3 coding DNA: TGTGCCAGCAGGATCGTGTGGGGGCGACGAACTGAAGCTTTCTTT. Translating it yields CASRIVWGRRTEAFF.

The chain couples TRBV4-3 to TRBJ2-3, with D possibly TRBD1 on 5 matching bases. The V gene lost 0 bases and the J gene lost 5 bases, with 9 bases spanning the gap. The CDR3 is 14 amino acids. CDR1 is LGHNA and CDR2 is YSLEER in the germline V gene. The DNA for the CDR3 is TGCGCCAGCAGCCAAGACAGGGCTGGAGATACGCAGTATTTT. The encoded protein is CASSQDRAGDTQYF.

The J gene is TRBJ1-2, the V gene TRBV5-1; tentatively, D is TRBD1 (5 bases). CDR3 size: 15 residues. Germline V gene sequence: CDR1 SGHRS, CDR2 YFSETQ. V shed 4 bases and J shed 1 base, with 14 bases lying between them. In DNA, the CDR3 is TGCGCCAGCAGCGCGGGCGCAGGGATTAACTATGGCTACACCTTC. Protein: CASSAGAGINYGYTF.

This clonotype was seen ten or more times. The chain combines TRBV7-2 with TRBJ1-2, with D possibly matching TRBD1 (5 bases). Germline assignment: CDR1 SGHTA and CDR2 FQGNSA. The CDR3 sequence is 15 residues long. Trimming pared 2 bases from V and 5 bases from J, leaving 15 bases between. As DNA, the CDR3 is TGTGCCAGCAGCTTACTGCTCGCAGGGCTGTATGGCTACACCTTC. Amino acids: CASSLLLAGLYGYTF.

The gene calls are TRBV9 and TRBJ2-2, with D tentatively TRBD2 (6 bases). This CDR3 has 17 amino acids. Trimming left V 0 bases short and J 0 bases short, with 12 bases between. In germline, CDR1 is SGDLS, CDR2 YYNGEE. CDR3 sequence (DNA): TGTGCCAGCAGCGTAGAACTAGCAACAACGAACACCGGGGAGCTGTTTTTT. It codes for CASSVELATTNTGELFF. Full variable domain (rest looked up from reference TRBV9 and TRBJ2-2): DSGVTQTPKHLITATGQRVTLRCSPRSGDLSVYWYQQSLDQGLQFLIQYYNGEERAKGNILERFSAQQFPDLHSELNLSSLELGDSALYFCASSVELATTNTGELFFGEGSRLTVL.

The V and J genes are TRBV3-1 and TRBJ2-7; TRBD1 might be the D (5 bases). V was shortened by 3 bases and J by 2 bases, with 14 bases between the two germline ends. Germline CDR1 is LGHDT and CDR2 is YNNKEL (reference sequence). There are 15 residues in the CDR3. The CDR3 is CASSHPTVSPYEQYF. The CDR3 region has the DNA TGTGCCAGCAGCCACCCGACAGTGAGTCCCTACGAGCAGTACTTC.

The chain carries TRBV29-1 and TRBJ2-7; the match to TRBD1 covers 7 bases. Germline lookup yields CDR1 SQVTM and CDR2 ANQGSEA. J lost 4 bases, V lost 0 bases, and 9 bases had no gene match. CDR3 size: 15 residues. The DNA of the CDR3 is TGCAGCGTTGAAGATAATAGGGGGCCTAGGTACGAGCAGTACTTC. It encodes CSVEDNRGPRYEQYF.

The chain recombines TRBV19 with TRBJ2-1; D is unclear. The germline V gene has CDR1 LNHDA and CDR2 SQIVND (reference sequence). Trimming left V 1 base short and J 6 bases short, with 13 bases between. This CDR3 region has 15 residues. CDR3 nucleotides: TGTGCCAGTAGTATAGCGGTTTCTATTTTCAATGAGCAGTTCTTC. Its protein is CASSIAVSIFNEQFF. The variable domain in full, completed from reference TRBV19 and TRBJ2-1, reads DGGITQSPKYLFRKEGQNVTLSCEQNLNHDAMYWYRQDPGQGLRLIYYSQIVNDFQKGDIAEGYSVSREKKESFPLTVTSAQKNPTAFYLCASSIAVSIFNEQFFGPGTRLTVL.

V is TRBV3-1 and J is TRBJ2-7, with 11 positions matching TRBD2. The CDR3 loop spans 15 amino acids. Germline CDR1 and CDR2: LGHDT and YNNKEL (reference sequence). After removal of 1 base from V and 6 bases from J, the junction contained 5 bases not matched to a gene. The CDR3 spells CASSQVAGGPGEQYF. The CDR3, as DNA: TGTGCCAGCAGCCAAGTAGCGGGAGGGCCCGGCGAGCAGTACTTC.

This clonotype was recorded many times. The V gene is TRBV28, the J gene TRBJ2-1; a possible D gene is TRBD2 (6 bases). Between the trimmed V and J ends, which lost 7 bases and 2 bases, there was a span of 18 bases. CDR1 and CDR2 (germline): MDHEN, SYDVKM. The CDR3 length is 16 residues. The CDR3 sequence: CASTPPTGRAYNEQFF. CDR3 sequence (DNA): TGTGCCAGCACCCCTCCCACCGGGAGAGCCTACAATGAGCAGTTCTTC. The full variable domain, its missing parts supplied by reference TRBV28 and TRBJ2-1, is DVKVTQSSRYLVKRTGEKVFLECVQDMDHENMFWYRQDPGLGLRLIYFSYDVKMKEKGDIPEGYSVSREKKERFSLILESASTNQTSMYLCASTPPTGRAYNEQFFGPGTRLTVL.